The rows below give T cell receptor beta chains drawn from one sample of a study of blood T cell repertoires in COVID-19. Sequencing used immunoSEQ multiplex PCR; TCRdb keeps in-frame clones, though not all of them. The sample gives about 140,000 clones, 65% to 85% of which show up once; 3% to 5% is in the top ten. The sequencing sample was made of peripheral blood. The receptors come from an older woman with acute or convalescent COVID-19. CDR3s include the opening cysteine and the closing phenylalanine or tryptophan. The D gene is left open where the match is weak. Only some rows state a clone size, as once, few, many or a class for expanded clones.

D,V,J,size,DNA,CDR3
-,TRBV28,TRBJ1-2,-,TGTGCCAGCAGTCCCCCGACAGTTTATGGTTACACCTTC,CASSPPTVYGYTF
-,TRBV6-1,TRBJ1-4,-,TGTGCCAGCAGTGAAGTGGTTTCGTTCGGAGAGACGTTTTTT,CASSEVVSFGETFF
TRBD1,TRBV2,TRBJ1-1,-,TGTGCCAGCAGTCGACAGGGTAACACTGAAGCTTTCTTT,CASSRQGNTEAFF
-,TRBV15,TRBJ2-7,-,TGTGCCACCAGCAGAGGCAGGGATCTCTCCTACGAGCAGTACTTC,CATSRGRDLSYEQYF
-,TRBV6-2/TRBV6-3,TRBJ1-1,once,TGTGCCAGCAGTTACCGGGACAAGAACACTGAAGCTTTCTTT,CASSYRDKNTEAFF
-,TRBV10-1,TRBJ2-7,few,TGCGCCAGCAGTCGGAGCTCCTACGAGCAGTACTTC,CASSRSSYEQYF
TRBD2,TRBV27,TRBJ2-3,-,TGTGCCAGCAGCCTTGGGACTAGCGGGAGCACAGATACGCAGTATTTT,CASSLGTSGSTDTQYF
-,TRBV4-1,TRBJ1-2,-,TGCGCCAGCAGCCAAGAGCCCCCGGAGGGGAGTCCGGTGATCGGCTACACCTTC,CASSQEPPEGSPVIGYTF
TRBD2,TRBV6-5,TRBJ2-1,-,TGTGCCAGCAGTTTTGAGACTAGCGGGAATGAGCAGTTCTTC,CASSFETSGNEQFF
-,TRBV7-2,TRBJ2-2,-,TGTGCCAGCAGCTCCAGGGGTTTAAGCACCGGGGAGCTGTTTTTT,CASSSRGLSTGELFF
-,TRBV5-4,TRBJ1-2,-,TGTGCCAGCAGCACAAGCAGGGTCTATGGCTACACCTTC,CASSTSRVYGYTF
-,TRBV12-5,TRBJ1-2,few,TGTGCTAGTGGTTTGGTAGTCCGCAGGGGATTC,CASGLVVRRGF
TRBD1,TRBV4-3,TRBJ2-7,-,TGCGCCAGCAGCCCAGGACAGGGTGACGACGAGCAGTACTTC,CASSPGQGDDEQYF
-,TRBV2,TRBJ2-1,-,TGTGCCAGCCTCGGGGGAGGGGGCTACAATGAGCAGTTCTTC,CASLGGGGYNEQFF
-,TRBV7-2,TRBJ1-5,-,TGTGCCAGCAGCTCGAGGACAGAGCGAAACCAGCCCCAGCATTTT,CASSSRTERNQPQHF
TRBD1,TRBV28,TRBJ2-3,-,TGTGCCAGCAGTTTCAATAACCCCACAGCAGGGGGCCAGCCATGGGGCGATAATACGCAGTATTTT,CASSFNNPTAGGQPWGDNTQYF
TRBD2,TRBV3-1/TRBV3-2,TRBJ2-5,-,TGTGCCAGCAGCCAGGACCGACTAGCGGGCAAAGAGACCCAGTACTTC,CASSQDRLAGKETQYF
TRBD1,TRBV11-2,TRBJ1-3,-,TGTGCCAGCAGCTCACCGACAGGGAGAGGTGGGGCTGGAAACACCATATATTTT,CASSSPTGRGGAGNTIYF
TRBD2,TRBV7-2,TRBJ2-3,-,TGTGCCAGCAGCTTAGCAGCGGGGGGAGGGGATACGCAGTATTTT,CASSLAAGGGDTQYF
TRBD2,TRBV7-9,TRBJ2-1,-,TGTGCCAGCAGCTTAATGGGACTACCTAATGAGCAGTTCTTC,CASSLMGLPNEQFF
TRBD2,TRBV6-2/TRBV6-3,TRBJ2-7,-,TGTGCCAGCAGTTACTCACTGGGACTAGCGGGACTCGAGCAGTACTTC,CASSYSLGLAGLEQYF
TRBD1,TRBV12-5,TRBJ2-4,-,TGTGCTAGTGGTTTTGGACAGGGGGCATCAAACATTCAGTACTTC,CASGFGQGASNIQYF
TRBD1,TRBV18,TRBJ2-5,-,TGTGCCAGCTCACCACCAATCCGGACAGGAGGACAAGAGACCCAGTACTTC,CASSPPIRTGGQETQYF
-,TRBV10-3,TRBJ1-6,-,TGTGCCATCAGCGGCCCGGAGTCCTATAATTCACCCCTCCACTTT,CAISGPESYNSPLHF
TRBD2,TRBV3-1/TRBV3-2,TRBJ2-5,-,TGTGCCAGCAGCCAAGGCGGGAGTAGCGGGAGGAGGGAGACCCAGTACTTC,CASSQGGSSGRRETQYF
TRBD1,TRBV4-1,TRBJ1-1,few,TGCGCCAGCAGCCAAGAGGGACAGCTGATGAACACTGAAGCTTTCTTT,CASSQEGQLMNTEAFF
-,TRBV4-2,TRBJ1-3,-,TGTGCCAGCAGCCAAGATCTTCCCGGGGGGGGAAACACCATATATTTT,CASSQDLPGGGNTIYF
-,TRBV7-2,TRBJ1-4,-,TGTGCCAGCAGCCGGCTCCAGCGAGGTGAAAAACTGTTTTTT,CASSRLQRGEKLFF
TRBD1,TRBV5-4,TRBJ2-5,-,TGTGCCAGCAGCTTGGACAGGGGGGACGGGGAGACCCAGTACTTC,CASSLDRGDGETQYF
-,TRBV28,TRBJ2-5,-,TGTGCCAGCAGTTTAAATAGCGGTCAAGAGACCCAGTACTTC,CASSLNSGQETQYF
-,TRBV30,TRBJ1-1,-,TGTGCCTGGAGTATCCTCTTTGGGGAGGGAGAAGCTTTCTTT,CAWSILFGEGEAFF
-,TRBV3-1/TRBV3-2,TRBJ1-1,-,TGTGCCAGCAGGTCCGTGGCGAACACTGAAGCTTTCTTT,CASRSVANTEAFF
TRBD1,TRBV30,TRBJ1-1,once,TGTGCCTGGAAAATACAGGGGAGCCCTGAAGCTTTCTTT,CAWKIQGSPEAFF
-,TRBV13,TRBJ2-4,-,TGTGCCAGCAGCTTAGACAGGCGAAACATTCAGTACTTC,CASSLDRRNIQYF
-,TRBV15,TRBJ2-3,-,TGTGCCACCGGCGGGTCACTTAGCACAGATACGCAGTATTTT,CATGGSLSTDTQYF
-,TRBV24-1,TRBJ2-6,-,TGTGCCACCAGTGATTTGCGGACAGGGGCCAACGTCCTGACTTTC,CATSDLRTGANVLTF
-,TRBV4-3,TRBJ1-4,-,TGCGCCAGCAGCCAAGTCAGGGGTCGAAAACTGTTTTTT,CASSQVRGRKLFF
TRBD1,TRBV27,TRBJ2-1,-,TGTGCCAGCAGTTATCTGGGACAGGGGGCTTTGCTTTACAATGAGCAGTTCTTC,CASSYLGQGALLYNEQFF